Listed below are T cell receptor beta chains from one sample, sequenced in a study of shared clonotypes between healthy human individuals. Assay: immunoSEQ multiplex PCR; the TCRdb copy retains only in-frame clones and omits some. The profile shows about 2.4 million clones, roughly nine tenths of them singletons. The material sequenced was naive CD4+ T cells sorted from blood. The receptors stem from a man younger than 30 in good health. CDR3s include the opening cysteine and the closing phenylalanine or tryptophan.

cdr3_aa	v_call	j_call
CASSPTGTPGVNEQFF	TRBV28	TRBJ2-1
CASSTRAGGQETQYF	TRBV9	TRBJ2-5
CASSPRPTYEQYF	TRBV28	TRBJ2-7
CASSSRHGREGYGYTF	TRBV7-9	TRBJ1-2
CASSQEGGGRRSYEQYF	TRBV4-3	TRBJ2-7
CSVDRGPYGYTF	TRBV29-1	TRBJ1-2
CASSYIGENSGNTIYF	TRBV7-9	TRBJ1-3
CATSDRGVQPQHF	TRBV28	TRBJ1-5
CASSGSGVYGYTF	TRBV7-9	TRBJ1-2
CASSFRTDGEQYF	TRBV5-1	TRBJ2-7
CASSLAGLAGTGELFF	TRBV11-1	TRBJ2-2
CASSLDTGGNNEQFF	TRBV28	TRBJ2-1
CACMDRRNTGELFF	TRBV2	TRBJ2-2
CASSSRTGNYNEQFF	TRBV13	TRBJ2-1
CASSPGSGYTF	TRBV7-2	TRBJ1-2
CASSVSESSYNEQFF	TRBV9	TRBJ2-1
CASSLGPGGPYEQYF	TRBV11-3	TRBJ2-7
CASSYRQGAMNTEAFF	TRBV6-5	TRBJ1-1
CASSLAGQGQTQYF	TRBV5-4	TRBJ2-5
CASSLDSSGNTIYF	TRBV5-1	TRBJ1-3
CASSPPVARPNSPLHF	TRBV18	TRBJ1-6
CATGTGGNSPLHF	TRBV5-1	TRBJ1-6
CASSQGRASGFNEQFF	TRBV14	TRBJ2-1
CASSEAGHTGELFF	TRBV6-1	TRBJ2-2
CSVDRASEAFF	TRBV29-1	TRBJ1-1
CASSIGQGQETQYF	TRBV19	TRBJ2-5
CASSEQGSSGNTIYF	TRBV2	TRBJ1-3
CASSLAASGGSYNEQFF	TRBV7-2	TRBJ2-1
CASSPPGQSTYEQYF	TRBV5-4	TRBJ2-7
CASSLQGAGQETQYF	TRBV5-4	TRBJ2-5
CASRVTGPGLSYTF	TRBV6-5	TRBJ1-2
CASSADGITDTQYF	TRBV14	TRBJ2-3
CASSGTGGTEAFF	TRBV2	TRBJ1-1
CASSFGSGSTFSGANVLTF	TRBV7-9	TRBJ2-6
CASSRGRRTEAFF	TRBV11-3	TRBJ1-1
CASSLPGHSGNTIYF	TRBV5-4	TRBJ1-3
CASLPVNTGELFF	TRBV19	TRBJ2-2
CASTRGLADSYEQYF	TRBV6-1	TRBJ2-7
CASSTRVPNTEAFF	TRBV11-2	TRBJ1-1
CASTIIGSGNTIYF	TRBV6-6	TRBJ1-3
CSVSGAGAGANVLTF	TRBV29-1	TRBJ2-6
CASSLRVFDGYTF	TRBV27	TRBJ1-2
CASSYPDRLYGYTF	TRBV6-6	TRBJ1-2
CASSPGGTSFYGYTF	TRBV5-1	TRBJ1-2
CAGMTGRRTEAFF	TRBV30	TRBJ1-1
CASSGGTANQETQYF	TRBV18	TRBJ2-5
CAISDRTGTLTNEQFF	TRBV10-3	TRBJ2-1
CATTRDRGSYEQYF	TRBV15	TRBJ2-7
CASSYLRGGSPLHF	TRBV6-6	TRBJ1-6
CASSLGPQGASEKLFF	TRBV5-1	TRBJ1-4
CASRMAGTSGTNEQFF	TRBV10-2	TRBJ2-1
CASSRQGMNTEAFF	TRBV5-4	TRBJ1-1
CASSGGTSSYNEQFF	TRBV5-8	TRBJ2-1
CASSQGSLNEKLFF	TRBV4-3	TRBJ1-4